Each of the 7 T cell receptor beta chains below was sequenced from the same sample in a study of blood T cell repertoires in COVID-19. Measured with immunoSEQ multiplex PCR; TCRdb has only the in-frame clones, and not every one. The sample includes some 150,000 clones, about 89% of them seen just once. Sequenced sample: PBMCs or T cells enriched from blood (not recorded which). The source of these receptors is a woman younger than 30 who had recovered from COVID-19.

The chain uses TRBV5-1 and TRBJ2-1; the match to TRBD2 covers 10 bases. This CDR3 is 18 amino acids long. Germline loops: CDR1 SGHRS, CDR2 YFSETQ. V lost 4 bases, J lost 2 bases, and 12 bases stayed unmatched. The CDR3 bases are TGCGCCAGCAGCCGAATAGGACTAGCGGAGGGAGCCTACAATGAGCAGTTCTTC. Encoded protein: CASSRIGLAEGAYNEQFF.

V usage is TRBV7-3 and J usage is TRBJ2-2; D not certain. Germline CDR1 reads SGHTA; CDR2 reads FQGTGA. The germline V and J ends were trimmed by 1 base and 4 bases, with 7 bases remaining between them. The CDR3 contains 14 residues. The chain's CDR3 is CASSLRSPTGELFF. CDR3 DNA: TGTGCCAGCAGCTTAAGAAGCCCCACCGGGGAGCTGTTTTTT.

The chain couples TRBV7-9 to TRBJ2-1; 8 nucleotides match TRBD2. Germline-derived CDR1 and CDR2 are SEHNR and FQNEAQ (reference sequence). This CDR3 contains 12 residues. V was clipped by 4 bases and J by 14 bases; unmatched bases: 7. CDR3 protein: CASSSGTRPKFF. CDR3 nucleotides: TGTGCCAGCAGCTCCGGGACTAGACCGAAGTTCTTC.

This chain uses TRBV4-1 with TRBJ1-2; 7 bases are a match to TRBD1. The CDR3 consists of 15 residues. Germline CDR1 is MGHRA and CDR2 is YSYEKL. With 3 bases clipped from V and 4 bases from J, the junction kept 8 bases outside the gene matches. Here the CDR3 reads CASSHGDSAFYGYTF. The CDR3 DNA reads as TGCGCCAGCAGCCACGGGGACAGTGCCTTCTATGGCTACACCTTC.

The V call is TRBV28, the J call TRBJ2-6, with 11 bases that match TRBD2. Trimming removed 4 bases from V and 1 base from J; junction bases left unmatched: 6. Germline V lookup: CDR1 MDHEN, CDR2 SYDVKM. The CDR3 has 18 residues. This CDR3 reads CASSSLAGGPSGANVLTF. The CDR3 region has the DNA TGTGCCAGCAGTTCCTTAGCGGGAGGGCCTTCTGGGGCCAACGTCCTGACTTTC.

The chain recombines TRBV6-2 or TRBV6-3 with TRBJ1-1; D possibly corresponds to TRBD1 (6 bases). The CDR3 totals 14 residues. The germline V gene encodes CDR1 MNHEY and CDR2 SVGEGT. The germline V and J ends were trimmed by 4 bases and 0 bases, with 9 bases remaining between them. In DNA, the CDR3 is TGTGCCAGCAGTTGGACAGAGCTGAACACTGAAGCTTTCTTT. Translation: CASSWTELNTEAFF.

The CDR3 nucleotides are TGCGCCAGCAGCCCTCAACCGGGAAAGAGTGGCAATGAGCAGTTCTTC. Residues: CASSPQPGKSGNEQFF. The V and J genes are TRBV4-1 and TRBJ2-1; possible D gene TRBD2, 5 bases. This CDR3 is 16 amino acids long. V was pared by 4 bases and J by 6 bases, with 19 bases between. CDR1 MGHRA and CDR2 YSYEKL come from the germline V gene.